This T cell receptor (beta chain) was recorded in a study of patients and donors after allogeneic stem cell transplantation. CDR1 LGHNA and CDR2 YSLEER come from the germline V gene. This CDR3 region has 15 residues. V was pared by 3 bases and J by 1 base, with 12 bases between. TCRdb itself ran the RT-PCR reads through MiXCR, one entry per CDR3 protein. The sample lists around 150,000 distinct CDR3 sequences, about a third occurring once. Sequenced input: blood, either unsorted or a sorted T cell fraction (not recorded which). The rearrangement uses TRBV4-3 and TRBJ1-1; TRBD1 might be the D (5 bases). This sequence originates from a human donor who was either an allogeneic HSCT recipient or a stem cell or donor lymphocyte infusion donor (not recorded which). It is not recorded whose cells these are; they may come from a transplant donor. The CDR3 reads CASSQGGRGNTEAFF. DNA for the CDR3: TGCGCCAGCAGCCAGGGGGGACGGGGGAACACTGAAGCTTTCTTT.